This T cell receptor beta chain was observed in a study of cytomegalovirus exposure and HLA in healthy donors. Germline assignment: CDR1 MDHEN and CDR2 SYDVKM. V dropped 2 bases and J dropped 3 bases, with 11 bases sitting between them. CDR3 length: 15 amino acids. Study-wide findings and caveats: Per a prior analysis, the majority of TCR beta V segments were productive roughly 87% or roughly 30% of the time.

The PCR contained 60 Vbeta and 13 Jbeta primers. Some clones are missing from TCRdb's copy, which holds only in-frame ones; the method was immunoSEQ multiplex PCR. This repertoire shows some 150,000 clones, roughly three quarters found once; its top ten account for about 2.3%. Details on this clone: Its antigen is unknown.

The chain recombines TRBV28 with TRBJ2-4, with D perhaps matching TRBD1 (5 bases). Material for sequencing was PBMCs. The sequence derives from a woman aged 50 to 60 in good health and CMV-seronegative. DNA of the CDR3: TGTGCCAGCAGTTTAAATCAGGGTTACAAAAACATTCAGTACTTC. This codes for CASSLNQGYKNIQYF.